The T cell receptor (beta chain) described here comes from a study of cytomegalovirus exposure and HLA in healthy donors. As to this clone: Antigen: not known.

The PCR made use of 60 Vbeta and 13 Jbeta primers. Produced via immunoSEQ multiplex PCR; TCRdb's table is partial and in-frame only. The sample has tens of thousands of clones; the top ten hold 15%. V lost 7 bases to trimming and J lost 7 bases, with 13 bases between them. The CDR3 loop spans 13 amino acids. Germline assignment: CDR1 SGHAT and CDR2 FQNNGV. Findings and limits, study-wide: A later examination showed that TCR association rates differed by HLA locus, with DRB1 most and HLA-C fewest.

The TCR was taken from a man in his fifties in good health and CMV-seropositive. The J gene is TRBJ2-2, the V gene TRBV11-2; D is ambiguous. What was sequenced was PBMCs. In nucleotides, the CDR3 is TGTGCCAGCACTGTGATTACGGGCGGGGAGCTGTTTTTT. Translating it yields CASTVITGGELFF. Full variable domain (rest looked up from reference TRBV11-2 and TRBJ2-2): EAGVAQSPRYKIIEKRQSVAFWCNPISGHATLYWYQQILGQGPKLLIQFQNNGVVDDSQLPKDRFSAERLKGVDSTLKIQPAKLEDSAVYLCASTVITGGELFFGEGSRLTVL.